This T cell receptor beta chain originates from a study of CD8 T cells in Susac syndrome. CDR1 SGHKS and CDR2 YYEKEE come from the germline V gene (reference sequence). The CDR3 extends over 15 amino acids. V shed 0 bases and J shed 2 bases, with 11 bases lying between them. From blood CD8+ and CD4+ T cells, TCR beta sequences were generated. Relapsing-remitting disease, either stable or active, was present in the multiple sclerosis controls, who were treatment-naive patients. FACS was used to enrich TEMRA cells, whereas the CD8+ and CD4+ T cells were obtained by negative isolation. RNA was extracted with the RNeasy kit, and a quantity of 0.5 to 1 ug was reverse transcribed using random hexamers. An immunoSEQ multiplex PCR amplified TCR beta CDR3 over 54 Vbeta and 13 Jbeta. TCRdb re-derived calls from the immunoSEQ multiplex PCR reads in MiXCR, one entry per CDR3 protein. The table has about 280,000 distinct CDR3 sequences, roughly 84% seen once.

The chain joins TRBV5-5 to TRBJ2-5; D is uncertain. This clonotype was sampled from a human donor with multiple sclerosis. Material: CD8+ T cells from PBMCs. CDR3 in amino acids: CASSLEGRLQETQYF. The CDR3 DNA reads as TGTGCCAGCAGCTTGGAGGGCAGACTGCAAGAGACCCAGTACTTC.